This T cell receptor (beta chain) comes out of a study of T cell changes during pregnancy in multiple sclerosis. V was trimmed by 3 bases and J by 12 bases, leaving 12 bases between them. The CDR3 loop spans 11 amino acids. From germline, CDR1 is DFQATT and CDR2 SNEGSKA (reference sequence). Data came from immunoSEQ multiplex PCR; TCRdb stores just in-frame clones and leaves some out. Of around 48,000 clones listed, around 92% were seen once; the top ten hold roughly 0.99%. This clone has a single count. The sequenced sample was CD4+ T cells from peripheral blood mononuclear cells, obtained in the second trimester of pregnancy. The TCR sequence derives from a female donor in good health, enrolled as a control in a pregnancy study. The gene calls are TRBV20-1 and TRBJ2-1; possible D gene TRBD2, 6 bases. CDR3 nucleotide sequence: TGCAGTGCTAGTTCTCTAGCGTTGCAGTTCTTC. It is translated as CSASSLALQFF.